This TCR beta chain was captured in a study of T cells after yellow fever vaccination (dated by TCRdb to the late 2010s). Background for the entire study: The SMART-Seq v4 Ultra Low Input RNA kit was used to prepare libraries from fractions with low cell numbers. To follow T-cell clones before and after primary and booster YFV17D yellow fever vaccination, bulk TCR alpha and beta repertoires were sequenced over time. Two healthy male donors made up the cohort, one aged 18 to 29 years and the other aged 30 to 40 years. Blood samples were taken at several timepoints before and after primary and secondary immunization, and bulk PBMC replicates and cell subsets were isolated. Beyond this particular receptor, the publication reports: Because abundant contaminating clonotypes from the bulk population could be contained in FACS-sorted repertoires, computational filtering was required. Because the study included only a couple of donors, the extent to which the findings can be generalized is limited. The secondary T-cell response was found to be weaker but faster than the primary response, with a peak reached on day 5 rather than on day 15. After the booster, most clones that had expanded after primary vaccination were detected again (roughly 95% of CD4 and more than 80% of CD8), suggesting broad maintenance of memory. A small fraction of clonotypes showed up in both the CD4 and CD8 compartments, probably as a result of convergent recombination.

This clonotype was detected a few times. No cognate antigen has been identified for it. Per-base quality was not reported, and no clone a single base away is much larger than it. TCR cDNA was made using 5'RACE template switching, a step that added a universal primer site and unique molecular identifiers. Priming of cDNA synthesis was performed from both the TCR alpha and TCR beta constant segments. Library amplification involved two PCR steps, and the second step added sample barcodes and sequencing adapters. Sequencing of the libraries was done on either Illumina HiSeq 2500 (2x100 bp) or NovaSeq (2x150 bp). On the study's bioinformatics: Demultiplexing of reads and collapsing into UMI consensus sequences were performed with MIGEC, and V(D)J alignment was carried out with MiXCR. Using edgeR on replicate PBMC samples, clonotypes were called vaccine-responding if FDR was below 0.01 and the log2 fold change was above 5 up to day 15. Bulk clonotypes were assigned CD4 or CD8 identity according to which sequenced CD4 or CD8 repertoire held them at higher abundance. TCRdb reprocessed the public reads (quality trimming at Q25 with fastp, clone calling with MiXCR) and kept in-frame beta chains. Entries that share a CDR3 protein sequence are merged under the most common genes and DNA. Clone size and V and J calls follow TCRdb, not the original study. The sample table lists 200,000 to 250,000 distinct CDR3 sequences, 6.9% of them with a count of one. Jointly, the top ten make up 0.85% of the sample.

The label giving this sample's treatment or condition can be read as: live attenuated yellow fever vaccine strain. PBMCs were isolated from peripheral blood using a standard Ficoll-Paque protocol. CD4 and CD8 T-cell fractions were isolated with Dynabeads CD4 and CD8 positive selection kits. RNA was extracted with TriZol from bulk PBMCs, CD4 and CD8 fractions, and dextramer-positive and dextramer-negative fractions. This TCR derives from a young man who received the YFV17D yellow fever vaccine. The material sequenced was CD4+ T cells sorted from PBMCs, taken 15 days after the yellow fever booster vaccination.

The CDR3 loop reads CASSLRGTSGRYEQYF. The nucleotide sequence reads as follows: TGTGCCAGCAGCCTAAGGGGGACGTCGGGAAGATACGAGCAGTACTTC. The V and J segments used are TRBV11-2 and TRBJ2-7; TRBD1 is a possible D gene, resting on 6 matching bases. From its cysteine to its phenylalanine, the CDR3 spans 16 amino acids. Solely the CDR3 DNA is kept, with 48 bases framed from the first base. V loses 5 bases, J loses 4 bases, and the germline ends lie 21 bases apart. CDR1 and CDR2 (SGHAT, FQNNGV) derive from the germline V gene.